This TCR beta chain was retrieved from a study of blood T cell repertoires in COVID-19. Profiled with immunoSEQ multiplex PCR; TCRdb holds only in-frame clones, not every one. The sample has over 80,000 clones; approximately 79% are singletons. Followed over time, Seattle patients had been enrolled while infection was active. The TCR was taken from a man in his sixties or seventies with COVID-19, enrolled during active disease. The sequenced sample consisted of peripheral blood.

CDR3 in amino acids: CASIRAGGPTGELFF. The CDR3 coding sequence is TGTGCCAGCATCCGAGCGGGAGGGCCGACCGGGGAGCTGTTTTTT. This sequence joins TRBV5-4 and TRBJ2-2, with TRBD2 matching over 10 bases. V lost 6 bases, J lost 5 bases, and 7 bases stayed unmatched. This CDR3 spans 15 amino acids. Germline values: CDR1 SGHNT, CDR2 YYREEE (reference sequence).